Below, one T cell receptor (beta chain) is given with its context. Per the germline V gene, CDR1 is KGHSH and CDR2 is LQKENI. Trimming removed 2 bases from V and 1 base from J, with 23 bases in between. This CDR3 region has 19 residues. The source of the sample is a study of blood T cell repertoires in COVID-19. Across the whole study: Specimens from acute and convalescent COVID-19 originated in the United States, Italy and Spain.

As handled by the study authors: Estimates of nucleated cell counts were drawn from the amplification of reference gene primers. Some clones are missing from TCRdb's copy, which holds only in-frame ones; the method was immunoSEQ multiplex PCR. From that table come the V and J calls and clone size; the DNA was used to work out D and trimming. Seen here are approximately 300,000 clones, under 90% observed once, and the top ten hold around 9.3%. The sample comprised PBMCs or T cells enriched from blood (not recorded which). The gene calls are TRBV18 and TRBJ1-1; TRBD1 is a possible D gene (6 bases). This receptor was identified in a woman between 18 and 29 years old who had recovered from COVID-19. In DNA, the CDR3 is TGTGCCAGCTCACCAAGTATAATCGGGGGGCGCTCGTCGAACACTGAAGCTTTCTTT. Translated, it gives CASSPSIIGGRSSNTEAFF.